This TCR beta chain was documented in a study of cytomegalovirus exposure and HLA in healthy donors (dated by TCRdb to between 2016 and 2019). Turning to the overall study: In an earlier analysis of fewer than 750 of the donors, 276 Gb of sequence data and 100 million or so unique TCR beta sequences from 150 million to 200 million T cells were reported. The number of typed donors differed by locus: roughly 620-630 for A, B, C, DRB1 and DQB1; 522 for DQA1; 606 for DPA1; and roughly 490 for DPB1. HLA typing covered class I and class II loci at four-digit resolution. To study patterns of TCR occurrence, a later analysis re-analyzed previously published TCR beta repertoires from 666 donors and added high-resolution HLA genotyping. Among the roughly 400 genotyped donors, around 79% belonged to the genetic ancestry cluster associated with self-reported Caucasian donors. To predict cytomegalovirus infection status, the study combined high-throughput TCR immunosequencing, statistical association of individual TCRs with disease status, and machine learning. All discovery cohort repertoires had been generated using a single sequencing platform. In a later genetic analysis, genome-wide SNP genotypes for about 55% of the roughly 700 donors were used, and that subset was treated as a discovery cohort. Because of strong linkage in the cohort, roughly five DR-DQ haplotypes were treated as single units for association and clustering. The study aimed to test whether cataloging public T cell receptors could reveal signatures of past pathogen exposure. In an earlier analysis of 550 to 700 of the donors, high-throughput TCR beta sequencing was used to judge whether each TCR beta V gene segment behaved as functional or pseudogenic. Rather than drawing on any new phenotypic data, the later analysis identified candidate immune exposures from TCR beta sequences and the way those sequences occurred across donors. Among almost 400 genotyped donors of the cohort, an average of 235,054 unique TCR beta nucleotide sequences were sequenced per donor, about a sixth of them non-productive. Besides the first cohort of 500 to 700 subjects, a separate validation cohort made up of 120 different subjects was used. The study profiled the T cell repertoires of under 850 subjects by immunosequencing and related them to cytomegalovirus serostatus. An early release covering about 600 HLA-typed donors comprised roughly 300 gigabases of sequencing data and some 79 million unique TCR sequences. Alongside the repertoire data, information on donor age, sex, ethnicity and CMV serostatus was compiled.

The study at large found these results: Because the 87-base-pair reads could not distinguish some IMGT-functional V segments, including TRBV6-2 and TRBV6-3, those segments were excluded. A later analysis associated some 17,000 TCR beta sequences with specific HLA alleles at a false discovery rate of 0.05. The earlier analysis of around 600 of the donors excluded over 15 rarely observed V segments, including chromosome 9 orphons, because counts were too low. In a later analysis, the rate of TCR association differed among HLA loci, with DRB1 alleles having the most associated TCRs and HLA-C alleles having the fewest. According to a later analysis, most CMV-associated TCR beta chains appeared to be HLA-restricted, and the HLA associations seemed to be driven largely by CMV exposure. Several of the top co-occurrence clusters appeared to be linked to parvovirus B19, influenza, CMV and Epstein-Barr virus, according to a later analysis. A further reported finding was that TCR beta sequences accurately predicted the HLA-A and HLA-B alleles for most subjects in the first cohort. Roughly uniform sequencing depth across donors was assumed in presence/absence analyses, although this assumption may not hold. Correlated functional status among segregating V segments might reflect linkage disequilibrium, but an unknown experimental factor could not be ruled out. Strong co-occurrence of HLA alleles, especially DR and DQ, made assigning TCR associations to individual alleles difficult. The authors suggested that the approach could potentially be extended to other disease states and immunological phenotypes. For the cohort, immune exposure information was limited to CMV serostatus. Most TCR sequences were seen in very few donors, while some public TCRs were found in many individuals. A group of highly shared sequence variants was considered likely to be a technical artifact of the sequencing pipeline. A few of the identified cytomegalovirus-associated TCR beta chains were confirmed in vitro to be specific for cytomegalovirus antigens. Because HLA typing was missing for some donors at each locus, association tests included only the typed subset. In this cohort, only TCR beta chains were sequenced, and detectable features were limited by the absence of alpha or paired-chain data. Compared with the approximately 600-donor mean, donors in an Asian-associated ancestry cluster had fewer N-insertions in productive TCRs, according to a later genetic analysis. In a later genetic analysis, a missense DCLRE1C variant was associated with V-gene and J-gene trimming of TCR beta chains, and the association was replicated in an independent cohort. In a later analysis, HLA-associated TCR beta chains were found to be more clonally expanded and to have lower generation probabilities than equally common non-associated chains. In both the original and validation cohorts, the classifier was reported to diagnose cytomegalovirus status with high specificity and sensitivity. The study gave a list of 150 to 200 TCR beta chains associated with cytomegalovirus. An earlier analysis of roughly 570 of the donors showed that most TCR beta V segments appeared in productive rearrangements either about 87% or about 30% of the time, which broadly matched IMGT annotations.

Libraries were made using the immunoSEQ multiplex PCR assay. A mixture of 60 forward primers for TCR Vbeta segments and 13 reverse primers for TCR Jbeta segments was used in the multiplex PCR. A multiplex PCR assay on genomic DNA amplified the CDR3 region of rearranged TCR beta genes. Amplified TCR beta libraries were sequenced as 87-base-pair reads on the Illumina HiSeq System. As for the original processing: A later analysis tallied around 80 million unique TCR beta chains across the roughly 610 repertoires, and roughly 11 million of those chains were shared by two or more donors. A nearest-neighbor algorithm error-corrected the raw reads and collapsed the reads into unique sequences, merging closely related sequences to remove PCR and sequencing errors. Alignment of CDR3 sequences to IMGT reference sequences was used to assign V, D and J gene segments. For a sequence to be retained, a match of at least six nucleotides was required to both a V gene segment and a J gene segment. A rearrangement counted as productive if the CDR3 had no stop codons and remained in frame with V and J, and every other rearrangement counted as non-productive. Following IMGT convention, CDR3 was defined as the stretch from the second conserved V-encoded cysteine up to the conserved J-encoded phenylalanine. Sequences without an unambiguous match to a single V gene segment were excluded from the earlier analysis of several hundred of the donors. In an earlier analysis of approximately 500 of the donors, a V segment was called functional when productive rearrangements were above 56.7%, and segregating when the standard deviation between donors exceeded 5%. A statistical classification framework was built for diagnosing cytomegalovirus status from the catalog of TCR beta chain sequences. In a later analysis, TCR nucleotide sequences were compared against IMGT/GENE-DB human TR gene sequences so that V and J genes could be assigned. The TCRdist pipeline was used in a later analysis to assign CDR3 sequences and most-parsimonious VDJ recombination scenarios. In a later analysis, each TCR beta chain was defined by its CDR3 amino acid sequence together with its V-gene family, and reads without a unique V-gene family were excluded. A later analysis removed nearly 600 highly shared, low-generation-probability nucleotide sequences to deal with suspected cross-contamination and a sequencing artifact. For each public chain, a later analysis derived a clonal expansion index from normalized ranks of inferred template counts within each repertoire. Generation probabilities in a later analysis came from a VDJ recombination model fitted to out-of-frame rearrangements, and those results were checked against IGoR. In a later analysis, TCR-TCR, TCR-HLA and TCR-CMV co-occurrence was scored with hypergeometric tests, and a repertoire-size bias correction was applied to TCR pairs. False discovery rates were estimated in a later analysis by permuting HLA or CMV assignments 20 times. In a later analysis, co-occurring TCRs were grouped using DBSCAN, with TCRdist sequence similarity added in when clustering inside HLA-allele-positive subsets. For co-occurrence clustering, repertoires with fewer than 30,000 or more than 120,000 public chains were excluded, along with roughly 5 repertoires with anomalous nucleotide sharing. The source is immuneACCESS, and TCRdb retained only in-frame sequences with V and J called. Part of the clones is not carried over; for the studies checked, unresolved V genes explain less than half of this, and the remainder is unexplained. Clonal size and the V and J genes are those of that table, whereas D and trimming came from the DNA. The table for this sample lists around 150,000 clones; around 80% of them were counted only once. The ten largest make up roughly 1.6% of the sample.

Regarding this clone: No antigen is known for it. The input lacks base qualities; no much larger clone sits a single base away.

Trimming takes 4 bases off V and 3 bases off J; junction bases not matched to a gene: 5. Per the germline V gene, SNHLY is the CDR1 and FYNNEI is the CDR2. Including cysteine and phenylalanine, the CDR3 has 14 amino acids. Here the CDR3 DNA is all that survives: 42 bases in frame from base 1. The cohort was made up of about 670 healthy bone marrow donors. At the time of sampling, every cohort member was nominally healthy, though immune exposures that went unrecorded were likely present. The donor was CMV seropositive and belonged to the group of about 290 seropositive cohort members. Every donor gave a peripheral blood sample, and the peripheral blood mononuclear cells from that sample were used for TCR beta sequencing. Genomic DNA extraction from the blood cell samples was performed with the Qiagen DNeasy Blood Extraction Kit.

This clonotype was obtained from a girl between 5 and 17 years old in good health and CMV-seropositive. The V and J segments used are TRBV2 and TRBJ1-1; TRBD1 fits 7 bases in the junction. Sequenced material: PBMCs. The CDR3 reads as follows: CASSVFRGDTEAFF. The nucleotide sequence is TGTGCCAGCAGTGTGTTCAGGGGGGACACTGAAGCTTTCTTT.